This TCR beta chain originates from a study of shared clonotypes between healthy human individuals. CDR3 length: 18 amino acids. Germline loops: CDR1 LNHNV, CDR2 YYDKDF (reference sequence). The J segment lost 4 bases and the V segment lost 1 base, leaving 9 bases of the junction unmatched. At a deep level, the assay was run. Assay: immunoSEQ multiplex PCR; the TCRdb copy retains only in-frame clones and omits some. The sample records 600,000 to 750,000 clones, around 72% being singletons. Donation came from healthy HIV-negative adults that had no recent acute infections or vaccinations. Every donor was a Caucasian adult from Nashville, Tennessee.

The source material was memory CD4+ T cells sorted from blood. Sample subset: CD45RA-negative fraction. This receptor was identified in a woman in her twenties or thirties in good health. The chain combines TRBV15 with TRBJ2-1; TRBD2 matches at 11 bases. The CDR3 here is CATSRVRGLAAIYNEQFF. The CDR3 nucleotides are TGTGCCACCAGCAGAGTAAGGGGACTAGCGGCGATATACAATGAGCAGTTCTTC.